This entry concerns a single TCR beta chain. The sample originates from a study of technical replicates of blood from several donors. Clones were sequenced by immunoSEQ multiplex PCR, and TCRdb holds only the in-frame ones, with some missing. Of around 83,000 clones in the sample, 85% to 95% were seen once. The CDR3 has 15 residues. V was clipped by 2 bases and J by 0 bases; unmatched bases: 2. Germline loops: CDR1 MNHEY, CDR2 SVGAGI. The source material was T cells isolated from PBMCs. The chain joins TRBV6-5 to TRBJ2-7, with TRBD2 identical over 9 bases. The sequence was obtained from a human donor in good health. In nucleotides, the CDR3 is TGTGCCAGCAGTTACCATAGCGGGAGCTCCTACGAGCAGTACTTC. It yields the protein CASSYHSGSSYEQYF.